These T cell receptor beta chains were read from a single sample in a study of blood T cell repertoires in COVID-19. Profiling relied on immunoSEQ multiplex PCR, and the TCRdb table lists in-frame clones only, not all of them. This sample carries over 200,000 clones, over 80% of them seen once, and the ten largest clones take about 4%. The material sequenced was PBMCs or T cells enriched from blood (not recorded which). These receptors all come from a woman aged 30 to 39 who had been exposed to COVID-19. The CDR3 runs from the conserved cysteine through the conserved F or W. Clone sizes are given selectively: once, few, many, or a class where the clone is expanded.

V gene	clone size	J gene	CDR3 protein
TRBV4-1	.	TRBJ1-2	CASSQIPRSTYGYTF
TRBV6-6	once	TRBJ2-7	CASSYSAPGGFYEQYF
TRBV4-1	.	TRBJ1-2	CASSQEDRPKVYGYTF
TRBV4-2	.	TRBJ1-5	CASSQERDRLRNQPQHF
TRBV7-9	few	TRBJ1-6	CASSLAPSRGPLHF
TRBV6-5	.	TRBJ2-5	CASRPSGMGGETQYF
TRBV6-5	.	TRBJ1-6	CASTVVGSDNSPLHF
TRBV27	.	TRBJ2-7	CASSGFGKSSYEQYF
TRBV5-5	.	TRBJ2-3	CASSLGRLGTDTQYF
TRBV5-4	.	TRBJ2-1	CASSTGLAGSSYNEQFF
TRBV2	.	TRBJ2-4	CASSELAGRTNIQYF
TRBV30	.	TRBJ2-2	CAWSVRWGLEPVGELFF
TRBV3-1/TRBV3-2	.	TRBJ2-4	CASSRISRGNIQYF
TRBV7-9	.	TRBJ2-3	CASSLSVGAGGVTDTQYF
TRBV14	.	TRBJ2-5	CASSQVIQETQYF
TRBV2	.	TRBJ2-7	CASSQGLSYEQYF
TRBV3-1/TRBV3-2	.	TRBJ2-1	CASSQIPSGSYNEQFF
TRBV18	.	TRBJ2-3	CASSFGTSGYTDTQYF